This T cell receptor (beta chain) was observed in a study of blood T cell repertoires in COVID-19 (dated by TCRdb to the early 2020s). Concerning the study at large: Collaborator samples came from the United States, Italy and Spain and covered acute and convalescent phases of COVID-19. Where available, HLA class I and class II types were obtained from metadata supplied by the sample provider rather than from assay-based typing. The sample metadata nearly always contained a de-identified subject ID, COVID-19 status, age in years and sex. The dataset comprised deeply sampled blood TCRbeta repertoires from subjects exposed to, actively infected with, or recovered from COVID-19. The repertoires were made available in a free public database intended to serve as a resource for research on the immune response to SARS-CoV-2. The material from the prospective study consisted of cDNA or gDNA derived from T cells, B-cell-depleted T cells, or PBMCs. Samples came from the ongoing ImmuneRACE study (first 160 participants) plus 1,254 subjects from 6 global collaborators.

The collaborating institutions used their own protocols to collect whole blood in K2EDTA tubes. For TCRbeta analysis, collaborators shipped samples in one of three forms: frozen whole blood, isolated PBMCs, or DNA extracted from either of those sample types. Overall study outcomes, separate from this receptor: Clinical and demographic metadata were provided uncurated, with the amount varying by source and participant.

The cysteine opens and the phenylalanine closes a CDR3 of 14 amino acids. Just CDR3 DNA is preserved here, 42 bases in frame from base 1. V is pared back by 2 bases and J by 6 bases, with 11 bases lying between the germline termini. CDR1 and CDR2, looked up from the germline V gene (reference sequence), are MNHEY and SMNVEV. The immunoSEQ Assay, a bias-controlled multiplex PCR, was used to amplify TCRbeta CDR3 regions from genomic DNA. Turning to the authors' computational methods: The number of nucleated cells in each sample was estimated from the amplification of reference gene primers within the assay. Sequence reads were collapsed and filtered to measure the absolute abundance of every unique TCRbeta CDR3 rearrangement. For each sample, productive Simpson clonality was calculated as the square root of Simpson's diversity index over productive rearrangements. TCRdb limited this immuneACCESS table to in-frame rearrangements with V and J called. A share of clones is missing; checked studies link under half to unresolved V genes, and the rest is unexplained. The V and J calls and clone size are taken from that table; D and trimming were inferred from the DNA. Within this sample are about 190,000 clones, with around 85% of them counted one time only. Clones ranked in the top ten supply about an eighth of the sample.

Concerning this clone itself: This receptor's antigen is unknown. No much larger clone is present one base from it, and per-base qualities are unavailable.

The chain was built from TRBV27 and TRBJ1-5, with TRBD1 as a weak D call on 6 bases. The material sequenced was peripheral blood. This TCR was sampled from a woman aged 50 to 60 with acute or convalescent COVID-19. The CDR3 loop reads CASSLKGGPQPQHF. The DNA sequence is given as TGTGCCAGCAGTTTAAAAGGGGGTCCTCAGCCCCAGCATTTT.